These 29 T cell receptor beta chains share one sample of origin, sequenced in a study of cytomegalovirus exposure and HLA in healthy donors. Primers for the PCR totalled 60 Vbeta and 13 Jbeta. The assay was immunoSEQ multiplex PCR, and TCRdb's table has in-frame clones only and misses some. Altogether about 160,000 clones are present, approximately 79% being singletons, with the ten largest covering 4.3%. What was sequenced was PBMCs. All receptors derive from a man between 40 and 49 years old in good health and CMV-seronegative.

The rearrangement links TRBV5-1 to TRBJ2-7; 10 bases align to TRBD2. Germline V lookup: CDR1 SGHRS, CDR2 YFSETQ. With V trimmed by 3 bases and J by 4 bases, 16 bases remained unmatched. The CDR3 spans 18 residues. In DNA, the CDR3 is TGCGCCAGCAGCTACAGGTCACCTCTAGCGGGGGACACGTACGAGCAGTACTTC. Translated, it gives CASSYRSPLAGDTYEQYF.

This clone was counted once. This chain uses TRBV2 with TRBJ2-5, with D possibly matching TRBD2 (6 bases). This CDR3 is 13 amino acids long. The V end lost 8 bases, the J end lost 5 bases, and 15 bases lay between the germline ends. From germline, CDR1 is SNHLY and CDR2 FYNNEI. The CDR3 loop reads CASGVIGGETQYF. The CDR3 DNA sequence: TGTGCCAGCGGGGTTATCGGAGGGGAGACCCAGTACTTC.

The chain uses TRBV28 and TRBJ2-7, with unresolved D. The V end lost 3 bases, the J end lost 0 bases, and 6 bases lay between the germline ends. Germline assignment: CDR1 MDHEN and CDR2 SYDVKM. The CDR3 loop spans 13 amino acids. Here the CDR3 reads CASSFASSYEQYF. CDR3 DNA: TGTGCCAGCAGTTTCGCTAGCTCCTACGAGCAGTACTTC.

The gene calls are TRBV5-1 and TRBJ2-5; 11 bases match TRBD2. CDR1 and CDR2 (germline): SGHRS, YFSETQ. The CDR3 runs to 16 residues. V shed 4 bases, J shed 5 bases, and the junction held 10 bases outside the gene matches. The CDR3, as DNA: TGCGCCAGCAGCAAACAACTAGCGGGGGTTAGGGAGACCCAGTACTTC. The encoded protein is CASSKQLAGVRETQYF.

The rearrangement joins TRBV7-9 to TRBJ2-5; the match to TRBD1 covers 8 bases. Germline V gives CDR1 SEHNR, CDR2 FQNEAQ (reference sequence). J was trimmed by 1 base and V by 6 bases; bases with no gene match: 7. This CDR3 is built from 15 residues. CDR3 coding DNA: TGTGCCAGCAGGAAGACAGGGGCCCTCCAAGAGACCCAGTACTTC. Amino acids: CASRKTGALQETQYF.

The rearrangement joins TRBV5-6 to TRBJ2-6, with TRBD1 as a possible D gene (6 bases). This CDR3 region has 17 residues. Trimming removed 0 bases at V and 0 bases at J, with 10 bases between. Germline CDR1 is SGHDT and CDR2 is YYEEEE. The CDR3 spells CASSLVGQPSGANVLTF. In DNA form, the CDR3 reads TGTGCCAGCAGCTTGGTAGGACAGCCCTCTGGGGCCAACGTCCTGACTTTC.

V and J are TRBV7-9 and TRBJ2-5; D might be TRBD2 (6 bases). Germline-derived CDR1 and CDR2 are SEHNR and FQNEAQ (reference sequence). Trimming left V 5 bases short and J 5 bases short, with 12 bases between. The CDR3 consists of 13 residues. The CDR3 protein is CASSLWGDETQYF. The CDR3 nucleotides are TGTGCCAGCAGCCTATGGGGGGACGAGACCCAGTACTTC.

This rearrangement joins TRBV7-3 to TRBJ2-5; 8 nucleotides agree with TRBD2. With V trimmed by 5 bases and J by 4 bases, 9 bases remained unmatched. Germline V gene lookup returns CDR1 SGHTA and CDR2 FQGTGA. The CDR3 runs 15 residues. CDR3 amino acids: CASSAGLLAGETQYF. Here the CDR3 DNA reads TGTGCCAGCAGCGCAGGCCTCCTAGCGGGAGAGACCCAGTACTTC.

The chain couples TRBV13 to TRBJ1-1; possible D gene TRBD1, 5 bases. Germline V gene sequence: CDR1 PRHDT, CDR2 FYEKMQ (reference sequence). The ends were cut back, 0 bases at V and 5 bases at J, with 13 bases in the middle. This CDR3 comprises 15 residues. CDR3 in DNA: TGTGCCAGCAGCTTAGGCGGCGCAGGGAGGACTGAAGCTTTCTTT. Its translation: CASSLGGAGRTEAFF.

CDR3 DNA sequence: TGTGCCAGCAGCTCCCGAGGGACAGGGCTCACAGATACGCAGTATTTT. This gives the protein CASSSRGTGLTDTQYF. The rearrangement uses TRBV7-9 and TRBJ2-3; TRBD1 agrees at 9 bases. Germline CDR1 and CDR2: SEHNR and FQNEAQ (reference sequence). J lost 2 bases, V lost 4 bases, and 7 bases had no gene match. CDR3 length equals 16 residues.

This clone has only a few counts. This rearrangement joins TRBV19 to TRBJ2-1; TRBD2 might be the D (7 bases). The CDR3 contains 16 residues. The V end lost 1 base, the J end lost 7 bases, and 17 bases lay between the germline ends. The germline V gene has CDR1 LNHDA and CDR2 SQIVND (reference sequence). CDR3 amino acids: CASSIGGGARYNEQFF. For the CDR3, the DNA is TGTGCCAGTAGTATAGGTGGGGGGGCGCGCTATAATGAGCAGTTCTTC. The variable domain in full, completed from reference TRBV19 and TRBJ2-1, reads DGGITQSPKYLFRKEGQNVTLSCEQNLNHDAMYWYRQDPGQGLRLIYYSQIVNDFQKGDIAEGYSVSREKKESFPLTVTSAQKNPTAFYLCASSIGGGARYNEQFFGPGTRLTVL.

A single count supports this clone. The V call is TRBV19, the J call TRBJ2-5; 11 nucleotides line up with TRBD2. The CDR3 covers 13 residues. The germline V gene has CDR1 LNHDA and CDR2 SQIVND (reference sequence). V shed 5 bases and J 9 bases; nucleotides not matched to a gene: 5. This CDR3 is CASSLAGGGSQYF. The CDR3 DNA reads TGTGCCAGTAGTCTAGCGGGGGGCGGGTCCCAGTACTTC.

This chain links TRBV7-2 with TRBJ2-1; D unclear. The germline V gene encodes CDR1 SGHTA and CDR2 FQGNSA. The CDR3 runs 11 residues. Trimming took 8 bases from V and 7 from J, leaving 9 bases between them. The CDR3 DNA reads TGTGCCAGCTCTAGACTTAATGAGCAGTTCTTC. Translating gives CASSRLNEQFF.

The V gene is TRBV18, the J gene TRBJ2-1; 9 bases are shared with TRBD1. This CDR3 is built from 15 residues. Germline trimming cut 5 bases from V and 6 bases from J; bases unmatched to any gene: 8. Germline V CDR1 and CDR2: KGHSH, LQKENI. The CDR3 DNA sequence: TGTGCCAGCTCAGACCGGGACAGGGTAACCAATGAGCAGTTCTTC. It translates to CASSDRDRVTNEQFF.

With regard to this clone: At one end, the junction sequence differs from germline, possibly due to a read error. In DNA form, the CDR3 reads TGTGCCATCAAGGGGAACCCGAACACTGAATCTTTCTTT. Encoded protein: CAIKGNPNTESFF. The rearrangement uses TRBV10-3 and TRBJ1-1, with D perhaps TRBD1 (5 bases). The CDR3 is made up of 13 amino acids. Germline V gene lookup returns CDR1 ENHRY and CDR2 SYGVKD.

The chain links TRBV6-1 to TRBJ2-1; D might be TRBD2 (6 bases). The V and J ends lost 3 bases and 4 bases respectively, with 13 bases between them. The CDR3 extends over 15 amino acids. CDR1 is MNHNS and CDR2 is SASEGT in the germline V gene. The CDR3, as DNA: TGTGCCAGCAGTGATGGGAGGTCGCGGTACAATGAGCAGTTCTTC. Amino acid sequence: CASSDGRSRYNEQFF.

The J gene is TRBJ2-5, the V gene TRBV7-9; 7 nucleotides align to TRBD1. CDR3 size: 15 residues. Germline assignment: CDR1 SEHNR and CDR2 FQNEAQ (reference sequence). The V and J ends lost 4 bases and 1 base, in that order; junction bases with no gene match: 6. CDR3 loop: CASSSATGSQETQYF. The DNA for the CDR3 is TGTGCCAGCAGCTCGGCGACAGGGTCCCAAGAGACCCAGTACTTC. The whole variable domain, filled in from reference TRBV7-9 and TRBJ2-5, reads DTGVSQNPRHKITKRGQNVTFRCDPISEHNRLYWYRQTLGQGPEFLTYFQNEAQLEKSRLLSDRFSAERPKGSFSTLEIQRTEQGDSAMYLCASSSATGSQETQYFGPGTRLLVL.

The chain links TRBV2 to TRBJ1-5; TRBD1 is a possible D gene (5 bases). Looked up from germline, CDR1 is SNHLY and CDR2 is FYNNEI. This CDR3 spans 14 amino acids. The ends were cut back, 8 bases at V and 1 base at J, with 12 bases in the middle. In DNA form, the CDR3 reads TGTGCCAGCTGGGGGGTTCCCAGCAATCAGCCCCAGCATTTT. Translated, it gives CASWGVPSNQPQHF.

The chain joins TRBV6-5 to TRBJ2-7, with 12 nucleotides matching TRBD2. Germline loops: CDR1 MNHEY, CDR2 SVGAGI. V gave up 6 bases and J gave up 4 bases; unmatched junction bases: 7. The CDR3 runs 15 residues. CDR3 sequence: CASRSPSGGAYEQYF. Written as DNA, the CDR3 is TGTGCCAGCAGAAGTCCTAGCGGGGGGGCTTACGAGCAGTACTTC.

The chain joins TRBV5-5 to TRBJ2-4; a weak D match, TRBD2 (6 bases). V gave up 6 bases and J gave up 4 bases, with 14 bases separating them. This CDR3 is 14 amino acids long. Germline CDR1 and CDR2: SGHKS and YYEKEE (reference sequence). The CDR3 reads CASILVGGKNIQYF. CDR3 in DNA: TGTGCCAGCATCCTCGTAGGAGGGAAAAACATTCAGTACTTC.

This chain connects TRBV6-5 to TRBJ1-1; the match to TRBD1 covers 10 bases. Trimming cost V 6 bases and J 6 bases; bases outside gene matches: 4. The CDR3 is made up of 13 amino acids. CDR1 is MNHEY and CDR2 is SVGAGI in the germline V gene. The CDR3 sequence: CASRRDRGAEAFF. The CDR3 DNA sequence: TGTGCCAGCAGGCGGGACAGGGGCGCTGAAGCTTTCTTT.

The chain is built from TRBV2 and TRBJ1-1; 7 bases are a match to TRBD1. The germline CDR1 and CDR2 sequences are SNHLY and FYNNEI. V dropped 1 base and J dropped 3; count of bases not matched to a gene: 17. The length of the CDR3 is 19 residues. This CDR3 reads CASSEDWAGGQFVDTEAFF. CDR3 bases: TGTGCCAGCAGTGAAGATTGGGCAGGGGGGCAGTTCGTGGACACTGAAGCTTTCTTT.

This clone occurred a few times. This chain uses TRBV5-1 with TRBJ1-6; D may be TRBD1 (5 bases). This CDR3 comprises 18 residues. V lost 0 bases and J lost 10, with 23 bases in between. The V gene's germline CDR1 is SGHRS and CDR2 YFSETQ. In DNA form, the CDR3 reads TGCGCCAGCAGCTTGGTGGCCGCTAGAAACAGGCCAGGGTCACCCCTCCACTTT. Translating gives CASSLVAARNRPGSPLHF.

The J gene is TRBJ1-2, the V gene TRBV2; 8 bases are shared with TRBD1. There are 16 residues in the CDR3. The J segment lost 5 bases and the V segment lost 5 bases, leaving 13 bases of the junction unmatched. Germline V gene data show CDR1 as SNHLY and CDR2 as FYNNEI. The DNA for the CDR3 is TGTGCCAGCAGTATAACTCCGGGACAGGACCCATATGGCTACACCTTC. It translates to CASSITPGQDPYGYTF.

For the CDR3, the DNA is TGTGCCAGCAGCGAGGGCAGGGACAGGTCCTACGAGCAGTACTTC. Translated: CASSEGRDRSYEQYF. The rearrangement uses TRBV6-1 and TRBJ2-7, with TRBD1 identical over 8 bases. V dropped 6 bases and J dropped 1; count of bases not matched to a gene: 8. Germline CDR1 reads MNHNS; CDR2 reads SASEGT. This CDR3 has 15 residues.

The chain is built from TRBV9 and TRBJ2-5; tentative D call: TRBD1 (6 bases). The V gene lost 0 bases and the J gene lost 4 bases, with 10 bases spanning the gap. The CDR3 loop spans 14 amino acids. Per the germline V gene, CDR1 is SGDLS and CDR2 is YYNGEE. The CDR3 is CASSVGGRGETQYF. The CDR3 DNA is TGTGCCAGCAGCGTAGGAGGCAGGGGAGAGACCCAGTACTTC.

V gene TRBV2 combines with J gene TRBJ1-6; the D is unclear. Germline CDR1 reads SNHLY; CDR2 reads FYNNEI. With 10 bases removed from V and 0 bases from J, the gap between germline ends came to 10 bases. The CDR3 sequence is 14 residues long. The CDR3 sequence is CANTRSSYNSPLHF. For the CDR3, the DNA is TGTGCCAATACACGGAGCTCCTATAATTCACCCCTCCACTTT.

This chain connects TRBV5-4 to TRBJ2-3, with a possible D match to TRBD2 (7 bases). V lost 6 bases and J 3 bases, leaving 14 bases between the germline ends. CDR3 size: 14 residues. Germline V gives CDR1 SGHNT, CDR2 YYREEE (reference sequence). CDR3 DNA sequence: TGTGCCAGCACCCTTAGGGGGGGGACAGATACGCAGTATTTT. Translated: CASTLRGGTDTQYF.

CDR3 region: CASSTPSGTVYGYTF. The CDR3 nucleotides are TGTGCCAGTAGTACCCCGTCCGGGACAGTTTATGGCTACACCTTC. The chain links TRBV19 to TRBJ1-2; 7 positions match TRBD1. CDR1 is LNHDA, CDR2 SQIVND, per germline (reference sequence). This CDR3 is 15 amino acids long. The V gene end was trimmed by 4 bases and the J gene end by 5 bases; junction bases not matched to a gene: 10. Combining the CDR3 with reference TRBV19 and TRBJ1-2 gives the whole variable domain DGGITQSPKYLFRKEGQNVTLSCEQNLNHDAMYWYRQDPGQGLRLIYYSQIVNDFQKGDIAEGYSVSREKKESFPLTVTSAQKNPTAFYLCASSTPSGTVYGYTFGSGTRLTVV.